This entry features one TCR beta chain sequence. This entry is derived from a study of shared clonotypes between healthy human individuals. The V end lost 4 bases, the J end lost 0 bases, and 14 bases lay between the germline ends. The CDR3 loop spans 16 amino acids. Per the germline V gene, CDR1 is SGHNT and CDR2 is YYREEE (reference sequence). A roughly 200 ng quantity of DNA, roughly 30,000 T cell genomes, went into the sorted-subset replicate PCRs. The data were produced by immunoSEQ multiplex PCR, yet TCRdb's version contains in-frame clones alone and is incomplete. This table has approximately 2.5 million clones, 85% to 95% appearing once.

The receptor comes from a man between 18 and 29 years old in good health. The chain carries TRBV5-4 and TRBJ2-1, with D perhaps assigned TRBD1 or TRBD2 (7 bases each). The sequencing sample was made of naive CD4+ T cells sorted from blood. Sample subset: CD45RA+ positively selected. CDR3 bases: TGTGCCAGCAGCCAGGGGGGGGGCCACTCCTACAATGAGCAGTTCTTC. Amino acids: CASSQGGGHSYNEQFF.